Following are 30 T cell receptor beta chains from one sample sequenced in a study of CXCR3-negative and CXCR3-positive naive CD8 T cells. UMI labels and 5' RACE were used to prepare the TRB cDNA libraries. TCRdb re-called the 5' RACE reads and shows each CDR3 protein once, DNA omitted. The sample has approximately 74,000 distinct CDR3 sequences. The sequenced material came from naive CXCR3- CD8+ T cells from blood. Noted subset: CD45RO-CCR7+CD27+CD95- naive CD8+ T cells lacking CXCR3 (TNR3-). The receptors derive from a human donor in good health. Some clones in this sample may be carry-over from other donors' samples.

V is TRBV7-6 and J is TRBJ2-1; TCRdb's D call, TRBD2, is unchecked because there is no DNA. CDR1 and CDR2 from the germline V gene are SGHVS and FNYEAQ. This CDR3 contains 19 residues. This CDR3 is CASSQGWDYPQGSYNEQFF.

The chain links TRBV4-1 to TRBJ2-1. The CDR3 sequence is 13 residues long. Germline CDR1 reads MGHRA; CDR2 reads YSYEKL. CDR3 in amino acids: CASSQAGRNEQFF.

The chain recombines TRBV13 with TRBJ2-3; lacking DNA, the TRBD1 call made by TCRdb goes unchecked. Germline CDR1 and CDR2: PRHDT and FYEKMQ (reference sequence). The CDR3 is 16 residues long. The CDR3 is CASSLERTGVPDTQYF.

The rearrangement links TRBV29-1 to TRBJ2-7; the D call from TCRdb, TRBD1, cannot be confirmed without DNA. The CDR3 totals 14 residues. Germline V lookup: CDR1 SQVTM, CDR2 ANQGSEA. The CDR3 loop reads CSVEPPGGEFEQYF.

The J gene is TRBJ2-7, the V gene TRBV28; the TCRdb D gene call, TRBD1, has no DNA to confirm it. Germline V gene lookup returns CDR1 MDHEN and CDR2 SYDVKM. The CDR3 totals 12 residues. CDR3 loop: CASSLTGYEQYF.

The chain recombines TRBV29-1 with TRBJ2-1; TCRdb's D gene call, TRBD2, goes unchecked for lack of DNA. Germline CDR1 SQVTM, CDR2 ANQGSEA. The CDR3 runs to 13 residues. CDR3 in amino acids: CSVETSGGALQFF.

The V and J genes are TRBV12-3 or TRBV12-4 and TRBJ1-1. The CDR3 loop spans 12 amino acids. This CDR3 reads CASSLGLSKAFF.

CDR3 protein: CSAPFGGAGPGELFF. The gene calls are TRBV20-1 and TRBJ2-2; TCRdb indicates TRBD2, and absent DNA this call remains unverified. The CDR3 runs to 15 residues. Germline CDR1 DFQATT, CDR2 SNEGSKA (reference sequence).

This chain connects TRBV11-2 to TRBJ2-1; TCRdb indicates TRBD1, and absent DNA this call remains unverified. CDR3 length: 16 amino acids. Looked up from germline, CDR1 is SGHAT and CDR2 is FQNNGV. The chain's CDR3 is CASSELGTGILNEQFF.

This chain links TRBV7-8 with TRBJ2-5. The CDR3 sequence is 12 residues long. Germline lookup yields CDR1 SGHVS and CDR2 FQNEAQ. The CDR3 spells CASSLEVSTQYF.

The chain is built from TRBV28 and TRBJ2-1; TCRdb designates TRBD2, a call that cannot be tested without DNA. The CDR3 length is 16 residues. CDR1 is MDHEN and CDR2 is SYDVKM in the germline V gene. The CDR3 here is CASSLEWREVGNEQFF.

The chain has TRBV7-2 and TRBJ2-5. The CDR3 loop spans 14 amino acids. Germline CDR1 and CDR2: SGHTA and FQGNSA. CDR3 protein: CASSSSGSGETQYF.

The chain has TRBV6-2 or TRBV6-3 and TRBJ2-7; the D call from TCRdb, TRBD1, cannot be confirmed without DNA. Germline loops: CDR1 MNHEY, CDR2 SVGEGT. The CDR3 spans 14 residues. The CDR3: CASNDRGDPYEQYF.

The rearrangement joins TRBV6-1 to TRBJ2-6; TCRdb's D gene call, TRBD2, goes unchecked for lack of DNA. The CDR3 length is 17 residues. CDR1 is MNHNS and CDR2 is SASEGT in the germline V gene. The CDR3 spells CASSDGRISSGANVLTF.

The chain has TRBV5-6 and TRBJ2-1. Per the germline V gene, CDR1 is SGHDT and CDR2 is YYEEEE. The CDR3 loop spans 14 amino acids. This chain's CDR3 is CASSLGADYNEQFF.

This chain joins TRBV29-1 and TRBJ2-5; TCRdb calls TRBD1, which cannot be checked without DNA. This CDR3 spans 16 amino acids. Germline V CDR1 and CDR2: SQVTM, ANQGSEA. The CDR3 sequence is CSVESPQGVYQETQYF.

This chain links TRBV11-2 with TRBJ2-3. Germline CDR1 and CDR2: SGHAT and FQNNGV. The length of the CDR3 is 12 residues. CDR3 in amino acids: CASSSYTDTQYF.

The chain carries TRBV7-9 and TRBJ2-5; TCRdb proposes TRBD1, but this gene call is untestable without DNA. Germline CDR1 reads SEHNR; CDR2 reads FQNEAQ (reference sequence). The CDR3 runs to 16 residues. Here the CDR3 reads CASSTPGGASQETQYF.

The chain joins TRBV7-3 to TRBJ2-3; the D gene TCRdb calls, TRBD1, cannot be checked with no DNA. Germline CDR1 reads SGHTA; CDR2 reads FQGTGA. The CDR3 is made up of 16 amino acids. The CDR3 is CASSSRGPSSTDTQYF.

The V gene is TRBV7-2, the J gene TRBJ2-5; TCRdb lists TRBD2, though no DNA is available to test this call. Germline assignment: CDR1 SGHTA and CDR2 FQGNSA. This CDR3 has 15 residues. The CDR3 spells CASSFFGMAYNEQFF.

This chain joins TRBV2 and TRBJ2-1; the D gene TCRdb calls, TRBD1, cannot be checked with no DNA. This CDR3 contains 12 residues. Germline CDR1 reads SNHLY; CDR2 reads FYNNEI. The CDR3 here is CASDLGGNEQFF.

The CDR3 loop is CASTPANYNEQFF. This chain joins TRBV11-2 and TRBJ2-1; the TRBD1 assignment by TCRdb is unverifiable without DNA. Per germline, CDR1 SGHAT and CDR2 FQNNGV. CDR3 length: 13 residues.

The chain is built from TRBV7-9 and TRBJ2-5; TCRdb returns TRBD1, unconfirmable since there is no DNA. Germline CDR1 reads SEHNR; CDR2 reads FQNEAQ (reference sequence). The CDR3 spans 15 residues. CDR3 sequence reads: CASSDPGQAQETQYF. The whole variable domain, filled in from reference TRBV7-9 and TRBJ2-5, reads DTGVSQNPRHKITKRGQNVTFRCDPISEHNRLYWYRQTLGQGPEFLTYFQNEAQLEKSRLLSDRFSAERPKGSFSTLEIQRTEQGDSAMYLCASSDPGQAQETQYFGPGTRLLVL.

The chain is built from TRBV2 and TRBJ2-3. The CDR3 runs to 13 residues. Germline-derived CDR1 and CDR2 are SNHLY and FYNNEI. The CDR3 spells CASRQADTDTQYF. The entire variable domain, with the rest obtained from reference TRBV2 and TRBJ2-3, is as follows: EPEVTQTPSHQVTQMGQEVILRCVPISNHLYFYWYRQILGQKVEFLVSFYNNEISEKSEIFDDQFSVERPDGSNFTLKIRSTKLEDSAMYFCASRQADTDTQYFGPGTRLTVL.

The V call is TRBV5-6, the J call TRBJ1-2; TCRdb's D call of TRBD1 is untestable without DNA. Germline V gene data show CDR1 as SGHDT and CDR2 as YYEEEE. This CDR3 is built from 16 residues. The chain's CDR3 is CASRRTGYSEDYGYTF. The full variable domain, its missing parts supplied by reference TRBV5-6 and TRBJ1-2, is DAGVTQSPTHLIKTRGQQVTLRCSPKSGHDTVSWYQQALGQGPQFIFQYYEEEERQRGNFPDRFSGHQFPNYSSELNVNALLLGDSALYLCASRRTGYSEDYGYTFGSGTRLTVV.

The V gene is TRBV7-2, the J gene TRBJ1-6. This CDR3 comprises 17 residues. Germline CDR1 and CDR2: SGHTA and FQGNSA. The CDR3 sequence is CASSLGDFSSYNSPLHF.

The chain recombines TRBV29-1 with TRBJ2-1; the TCRdb call, TRBD1, lacks DNA for checking. The V gene's germline CDR1 is SQVTM and CDR2 ANQGSEA. This CDR3 region has 14 residues. CDR3 sequence: CSGGGTRDSNEQFF.

V and J are TRBV3-1 and TRBJ2-1. Germline V CDR1 and CDR2: LGHDT, YNNKEL (reference sequence). The CDR3 contains 15 residues. CDR3 region: CASSQDLGINNEQFF.

The CDR3 spells CASSLEGDYEQYF. The chain employs TRBV27 and TRBJ2-7; there is no DNA to check the TCRdb D call of TRBD1. The CDR3 totals 13 residues. Per germline, CDR1 MNHEY and CDR2 SMNVEV (reference sequence).

This sequence joins TRBV9 and TRBJ2-1. Germline CDR1 SGDLS, CDR2 YYNGEE. The CDR3 extends over 14 amino acids. CDR3 amino acids: CASSVGIAYNEQFF.